Below, 18 T cell receptor beta chains from the same sample are listed, as sequenced in a study of T cells expressing NK-cell markers. TCRdb reprocessed the 5' RACE reads and keeps a single row for each CDR3 protein, giving no DNA. Its table lists 550,000 or so distinct CDR3 sequences. The sequenced material came from blood T cells: a sorted CD56 or NKG2C T cell subset, CD4+ or CD8+ T cells, or bulk PBMC T cells (not recorded which). The receptors here all came from a man aged 18 to 29 in good health.

This chain connects TRBV12-3 or TRBV12-4 to TRBJ2-2; TCRdb's assignment of TRBD1 cannot be checked, as there is no DNA. The CDR3 sequence is 14 residues long. The CDR3 spells CASRPRRGGGELFF.

The chain links TRBV12-3 or TRBV12-4 to TRBJ1-6. CDR3 length: 16 residues. Here the CDR3 reads CASTLGVSSYNSPLHF.

J is TRBJ2-7 and V is TRBV7-2; the TCRdb D gene call, TRBD2, has no DNA to confirm it. The germline V gene encodes CDR1 SGHTA and CDR2 FQGNSA. The CDR3 contains 16 residues. CDR3 sequence reads: CASSSLGGRVTYEQYF.

The chain employs TRBV27 and TRBJ2-1; the D call of TRBD1 rests on TCRdb alone, since no DNA is present to check it. From germline, CDR1 is MNHEY and CDR2 SMNVEV (reference sequence). The CDR3 runs to 13 residues. CDR3 loop: CASSETGVNEQFF.

This sequence joins TRBV29-1 and TRBJ2-1; TCRdb lists TRBD1, though no DNA is available to test this call. This CDR3 spans 15 amino acids. The germline V gene encodes CDR1 SQVTM and CDR2 ANQGSEA. The CDR3 here is CSVWSGEGAENEQFF.

The chain joins TRBV5-1 to TRBJ1-2. This CDR3 comprises 12 residues. Germline values: CDR1 SGHRS, CDR2 YFSETQ. CDR3 amino acids: CASSSEGHGYTF.

J is TRBJ2-1 and V is TRBV14; TCRdb calls TRBD1, which cannot be checked without DNA. The CDR3 contains 16 residues. Germline assignment: CDR1 SGHDN and CDR2 FVKESK. The CDR3 spells CASSQEFRGHYNEQFF.

This chain connects TRBV7-9 to TRBJ2-3; with no DNA, the TCRdb D assignment of TRBD1 cannot be verified. CDR1 is SEHNR, CDR2 FQNEAQ, per germline (reference sequence). CDR3 length: 15 residues. The CDR3 loop reads CASSFGTGGRDTQYF.

The chain carries TRBV5-8 and TRBJ1-5; the TCRdb call, TRBD1, lacks DNA for checking. Germline lookup yields CDR1 SGHTS and CDR2 YDEGEE. CDR3 length equals 15 residues. CDR3 sequence: CASSTLEDSGEPQHF.

This chain connects TRBV7-2 to TRBJ2-1; as DNA is missing, the TRBD1 call by TCRdb cannot be tested. This CDR3 comprises 14 residues. The germline gives CDR1 SGHTA, CDR2 FQGNSA. Here the CDR3 reads CASSPVYGGGEQFF.

This chain connects TRBV5-1 to TRBJ2-5; the D call from TCRdb, TRBD1, cannot be confirmed without DNA. From germline, CDR1 is SGHRS and CDR2 YFSETQ. The CDR3 has 15 residues. CDR3 sequence: CASIPGTGERETQYF.

J is TRBJ1-3 and V is TRBV20-1. This CDR3 is built from 15 residues. The germline V gene encodes CDR1 DFQATT and CDR2 SNEGSKA (reference sequence). CDR3 sequence reads: CSARDLSTSRNTIYF.

The chain couples TRBV12-3 or TRBV12-4 to TRBJ1-3; TCRdb's D gene call, TRBD1, goes unchecked for lack of DNA. The CDR3 has 14 residues. CDR3 sequence: CASRPGLAQDTIYF.

The gene calls are TRBV18 and TRBJ1-3. Germline CDR1 reads KGHSH; CDR2 reads LQKENI. The CDR3 runs 16 residues. The CDR3 spells CASSPNPGSSGNTIYF. Combining the CDR3 with reference TRBV18 and TRBJ1-3 gives the whole variable domain NAGVMQNPRHLVRRRGQEARLRCSPMKGHSHVYWYRQLPEEGLKFMVYLQKENIIDESGMPKERFSAEFPKEGPSILRIQQVVRGDSAAYFCASSPNPGSSGNTIYFGEGSWLTVV.

The chain combines TRBV29-1 with TRBJ1-1; TCRdb returns TRBD1, unconfirmable since there is no DNA. In germline, CDR1 is SQVTM, CDR2 ANQGSEA. The CDR3 runs 15 residues. CDR3 in amino acids: CSVEKGGYMNTEAFF.

The chain's CDR3 is CSASQGTSNQPQHF. The chain employs TRBV20-1 and TRBJ1-5; without DNA, the TCRdb call of TRBD1 cannot be checked. Germline V CDR1 and CDR2: DFQATT, SNEGSKA (reference sequence). The CDR3 loop spans 14 amino acids.

This chain links TRBV29-1 with TRBJ2-3. The CDR3 runs to 12 residues. Germline V gene lookup returns CDR1 SQVTM and CDR2 ANQGSEA. CDR3 in amino acids: CSVLDGTDTQYF.

The rearrangement links TRBV27 to TRBJ2-1; TCRdb's D gene call, TRBD2, goes unchecked for lack of DNA. Germline loops: CDR1 MNHEY, CDR2 SMNVEV (reference sequence). The CDR3 is 15 amino acids. The CDR3 protein is CASSSTGTSGSEQFF.